The 7 T cell receptor beta chains in this list originate from one sample, sequenced in a study of blood T cell repertoires in COVID-19. The data were produced by immunoSEQ multiplex PCR, yet TCRdb's version contains in-frame clones alone and is incomplete. This table has about 140,000 clones, roughly 89% appearing once. The specimen was peripheral blood. The receptors were gathered from a man aged 55 to 69 with active or convalescent COVID-19.

The rearrangement uses TRBV6-6 and TRBJ1-5, with D possibly being TRBD1 (6 bases). The CDR3 sequence is 15 residues long. Deletions cut 5 bases from V and 0 bases from J, with 11 bases between. CDR1 and CDR2 from the germline V gene are MNHNY and SVGAGI (reference sequence). The CDR3 is CASSRDTYSNQPQHF. In DNA form, the CDR3 reads TGTGCCAGCAGTAGGGACACCTATAGCAATCAGCCCCAGCATTTT.

This chain links TRBV9 with TRBJ2-5, with 8 bases matching TRBD1. CDR1 and CDR2 from the germline V gene are SGDLS and YYNGEE. This CDR3 has 14 residues. The J segment lost 5 bases and the V segment lost 1 base, leaving 4 bases of the junction unmatched. The CDR3 bases are TGTGCCAGCAGCGTATCGGGACAGGCGGAGACCCAGTACTTC. Its protein is CASSVSGQAETQYF.

The rearrangement uses TRBV19 and TRBJ1-1; 7 bases align to TRBD1. CDR1 is LNHDA and CDR2 is SQIVND in the germline V gene (reference sequence). With V trimmed by 5 bases and J by 6 bases, 12 bases remained unmatched. CDR3 size: 15 residues. The CDR3: CASSATGQKFPEAFF. CDR3 sequence (DNA): TGTGCCAGTAGTGCGACGGGACAGAAGTTCCCTGAAGCTTTCTTT.

The J gene is TRBJ2-3, the V gene TRBV5-8; 12 positions agree with TRBD2. The V segment lost 2 bases and the J segment 6 bases; nucleotides outside the gene matches: 7. Germline CDR1 and CDR2: SGHTS and YDEGEE. The CDR3 is 16 residues long. The chain's CDR3 is CASSFLAGGRRDTQYF. CDR3 sequence (DNA): TGTGCCAGCAGCTTCCTAGCGGGGGGGCGAAGGGATACGCAGTATTTT.

In its sample, this clone was seen once. The gene calls are TRBV6-4 and TRBJ1-2, with 7 bases matching TRBD1. The CDR3 length is 13 residues. Germline trimming cut 3 bases from V and 8 bases from J; bases unmatched to any gene: 6. Germline-derived CDR1 and CDR2 are MRHNA and SNTAGT. CDR3 residues: CASSEQGTEGYTF. In nucleotides, the CDR3 is TGTGCCAGCAGTGAACAGGGGACGGAGGGCTACACCTTC.

The V gene is TRBV14, the J gene TRBJ1-2, with 9 bases lining up with TRBD1. The CDR3 runs to 13 residues. Unmatched junction bases numbered 2, after V lost 2 bases and J lost 7 bases. Germline values: CDR1 SGHDN, CDR2 FVKESK. The CDR3 DNA reads as TGTGCCAGCAGCCAACGGGGACAGGGTGGCTACACCTTC. It specifies CASSQRGQGGYTF.

The chain uses TRBV4-2 and TRBJ1-1; D is possibly TRBD1 (5 bases). Trimming cost V 2 bases and J 6 bases, with 16 bases left between them. The CDR3 is 15 residues long. Germline assignment: CDR1 LGHNA and CDR2 YNFKEQ. The CDR3 coding sequence is TGTGCCAGCAGCCAACCCTCAGCAGGGTTCGCTGAAGCTTTCTTT. It codes for CASSQPSAGFAEAFF.